These 5 T cell receptor beta chains were all obtained from the same sample, sequenced in a study of monozygotic twins with inflammatory bowel disease. TCRdb re-called the 5' RACE reads; every CDR3 protein appears as one record, without DNA. This sample contains some 200,000 distinct CDR3 sequences. Sample: blood. These receptors originate from a human donor with ulcerative colitis or Crohn's disease, or a healthy co-twin of an affected twin (not recorded which).

The chain joins TRBV11-2 to TRBJ2-3. This CDR3 comprises 12 residues. Germline V gives CDR1 SGHAT, CDR2 FQNNGV. Here the CDR3 reads CASSWVGDTQYF.

The rearrangement joins TRBV7-2 to TRBJ2-5; with no DNA, the TCRdb D assignment of TRBD1 cannot be verified. Germline values: CDR1 SGHTA, CDR2 FQGNSA. The CDR3 is 16 residues long. CDR3 in amino acids: CASSLRFETGKETQYF.

The gene calls are TRBV4-1 and TRBJ2-2; TCRdb indicates TRBD2, and absent DNA this call remains unverified. The CDR3 extends over 17 amino acids. Germline CDR1 and CDR2: MGHRA and YSYEKL. CDR3 amino acids: CASSQPERGSYTGELFF.

This CDR3 reads CASSLGQGVHQPQHF. The rearrangement uses TRBV7-9 and TRBJ1-5; as DNA is missing, the TRBD1 call by TCRdb cannot be tested. Germline V lookup: CDR1 SEHNR, CDR2 FQNEAQ (reference sequence). The CDR3 sequence is 15 residues long.

The CDR3 reads CASSYSSRLYEQYF. The gene calls are TRBV6-5 and TRBJ2-7. Germline-derived CDR1 and CDR2 are MNHEY and SVGAGI. The CDR3 has 14 amino acids.